This T cell receptor (beta chain) was identified during a study of cytomegalovirus exposure and HLA in healthy donors (dated by TCRdb to the late 2010s). In terms of the full investigation: An earlier analysis of several hundred of the donors reported 250 to 350 Gb of sequence data and 95 million to 140 million unique TCR beta sequences obtained from about 200 million T cells. Roughly 300 gigabases of sequencing data and roughly 81 million unique TCR sequences made up an early release that covered approximately 620 HLA-typed donors. The genetic ancestry cluster associated with self-reported Caucasian donors included over 65% of the 398 genotyped donors. The study aimed to test whether cataloging public T cell receptors could reveal signatures of past pathogen exposure. The study profiled the T cell repertoires of fewer than 850 subjects by immunosequencing and related them to cytomegalovirus serostatus. A separate validation cohort of over a hundred different subjects was used in addition to the 666-subject first cohort. High-throughput TCR immunosequencing, statistical association of individual TCRs with disease status, and machine learning were combined to predict cytomegalovirus infection status. A later analysis re-examined previously published TCR beta repertoires from several hundred donors and added high-resolution HLA genotyping to investigate patterns of TCR occurrence. In the later analysis, no new phenotypic data were used to find candidate immune exposures; instead, reliance was placed on TCR beta sequences and their occurrence across donors. To decide whether each TCR beta V gene segment behaved as functional or pseudogenic, an earlier analysis of some 600 of the donors relied on high-throughput TCR beta sequencing. Donor age, sex, ethnicity and CMV serostatus were compiled alongside the repertoire data. Genome-wide SNP genotypes for about 55% of the roughly 670 donors were used in a later genetic analysis, which treated that subset as a discovery cohort. Every repertoire in the discovery cohort had been generated on one and the same sequencing platform. Class I and class II HLA loci were covered by the typing at four-digit resolution. The number of typed donors differed by locus: about 620-630 for A, B, C, DRB1 and DQB1; some 500 for DQA1; fewer than 610 for DPA1; and roughly 450 for DPB1. Because of strong linkage in the cohort, a handful of DR-DQ haplotypes were treated as single units for association and clustering. Among about 360 genotyped donors of the cohort, an average of approximately 240,000 unique TCR beta nucleotide sequences were sequenced per donor, roughly 18% of them non-productive. The study at large found these results: Several of the top co-occurrence clusters appeared to be linked to parvovirus B19, influenza, CMV and Epstein-Barr virus, according to a later analysis. Across donors, most TCR sequences were observed very rarely, whereas some public TCRs were present in many individuals. The sequencing pipeline was judged likely to have produced a cluster of highly shared sequence variants as a technical artifact. Strong co-occurrence of HLA alleles, especially DR and DQ, made assigning TCR associations to individual alleles difficult. Some IMGT-functional V segments, including TRBV6-2 and TRBV6-3, could not be told apart with the 87-base-pair reads, so those segments were excluded. In a later genetic analysis, fewer N-insertions in productive TCRs were reported among donors in an Asian-associated ancestry cluster than the roughly 700-donor mean. In vitro tests confirmed that a few of the cytomegalovirus-associated TCR beta chains recognize cytomegalovirus antigens. Cytomegalovirus status was reported to be diagnosed by the classifier with high specificity and sensitivity in both the original and validation cohorts. According to the authors, the approach could potentially be generalized to other disease states and immunological phenotypes. In a later analysis, HLA-associated TCR beta chains showed more clonal expansion and lower generation probabilities than non-associated chains that were equally common. Around 16 rarely observed V segments, including chromosome 9 orphons, were excluded from the earlier analysis of a few hundred of the donors because counts were too low. V-gene and J-gene trimming of TCR beta chains was associated with a missense DCLRE1C variant in a later genetic analysis, and the association was replicated in an independent cohort. Because some donors lacked HLA typing at each locus, the association tests relied only on the typed subset. Linkage disequilibrium might explain the correlated functional status among segregating V segments, but an unknown experimental factor could not be excluded. Most CMV-associated TCR beta chains appeared to be HLA-restricted in a later analysis, and the HLA associations seemed to be driven largely by CMV exposure. CMV serostatus was the only immune exposure information available for the cohort. According to a later analysis, TCR association rates differed among HLA loci, with DRB1 alleles showing the most associated TCRs and HLA-C alleles showing the fewest. A further reported finding was that TCR beta sequences accurately predicted the HLA-A and HLA-B alleles for most subjects in the first cohort. At a false discovery rate of 0.05, a later analysis linked about 17,000 TCR beta sequences to specific HLA alleles. In an earlier analysis of approximately 600 of the donors, most TCR beta V segments were observed in productive rearrangements about 90% or about 30% of the time, broadly matching IMGT annotations. Sequencing depth was assumed to be roughly uniform across donors in the presence/absence analyses, though that assumption may not hold. A total of fewer than 200 TCR beta chains were listed by the study as associated with cytomegalovirus. Only TCR beta chains were sequenced in this cohort, and the absence of alpha or paired-chain data limited detectable features.

With respect to this clone: It has no known antigen specificity.

There are 11 amino acids in the CDR3, from cysteine to phenylalanine inclusive. Only the CDR3 DNA is retained, 33 bases long and in frame from the first base. For CDR1 and CDR2, the germline V gene lists MDHEN and SYDVKM. A distance of 5 bases separates the germline ends of V and J, which lose 1 base and 7 bases respectively. In total, 500 to 700 healthy bone marrow donors made up the cohort. At the time of sampling, all cohort members were nominally healthy, though unrecorded immune exposures were likely present. The donor was CMV seropositive and was included in the group of some 290 seropositive cohort members. Every donor gave a peripheral blood sample, and the peripheral blood mononuclear cells from that sample were used for TCR beta sequencing. Genomic DNA was extracted from the blood cell samples with the Qiagen DNeasy Blood Extraction Kit. Library prep was done by the immunoSEQ multiplex PCR assay. For the multiplex PCR, a mixture combining 60 forward primers for TCR Vbeta segments and 13 reverse primers for TCR Jbeta segments was used. The CDR3 region of rearranged TCR beta genes was amplified from genomic DNA by a multiplex PCR assay. On the Illumina HiSeq System, the amplified TCR beta libraries were sequenced as 87-base-pair reads. The paper's data handling went like this. Across the 500 to 750 repertoires, a later analysis counted 80 million or so unique TCR beta chains, 8.5 million to 12 million of which were shared by at least two donors. Raw reads were error-corrected and collapsed into unique sequences with a nearest-neighbor algorithm that merged closely related sequences to remove PCR and sequencing errors. V, D and J gene segments were assigned by aligning CDR3 sequences to IMGT reference sequences. Each retained sequence needed at least a six-nucleotide match to both a V gene segment and a J gene segment. A rearrangement was called productive if the CDR3 had no stop codons and remained in frame with V and J, and every other rearrangement was called non-productive. CDR3 was defined according to IMGT convention as the region running from the second conserved V-encoded cysteine to the conserved J-encoded phenylalanine. The earlier analysis of about 570 of the donors excluded any sequence lacking an unambiguous match to a single V gene segment. In an earlier analysis of about 590 of the donors, a V segment was called functional when productive rearrangements were above 56.7%, and segregating when the standard deviation between donors exceeded 5%. A statistical classification framework was built for diagnosing cytomegalovirus status from the catalog of TCR beta chain sequences. In a later analysis, V and J genes were assigned by comparing TCR nucleotide sequences against IMGT/GENE-DB human TR gene sequences. The TCRdist pipeline was used in a later analysis to assign CDR3 sequences and most-parsimonious VDJ recombination scenarios. A later analysis defined each TCR beta chain by its CDR3 amino acid sequence plus V-gene family, and excluded reads lacking a unique V-gene family. To address suspected cross-contamination and a sequencing artifact, a later analysis removed some 620 highly shared, low-generation-probability nucleotide sequences. In a later analysis, a clonal expansion index for each public chain was calculated from normalized within-repertoire ranks of inferred template counts. In a later analysis, generation probabilities were computed using a VDJ recombination model fitted to out-of-frame rearrangements, and the results were checked against IGoR. In a later analysis, hypergeometric tests were used to score TCR-TCR, TCR-HLA and TCR-CMV co-occurrence, with a repertoire-size bias correction applied to TCR pairs. False discovery rates were estimated in a later analysis by permuting HLA or CMV assignments 20 times. In a later analysis, co-occurring TCRs were grouped using DBSCAN, with TCRdist sequence similarity added in when clustering inside HLA-allele-positive subsets. Repertoires with fewer than 30,000 or more than 120,000 public chains, plus five repertoires with anomalous nucleotide sharing, were excluded from co-occurrence clustering. Drawn from immuneACCESS, this table holds only the in-frame rearrangements with V and J called that TCRdb kept. Clones are partly lost; checked studies trace under half to an unresolved V gene and leave the rest unexplained. That table furnishes V, J and clone size, whereas the DNA furnished D and trimming. This sample's table contains some 130,000 clones. The ten largest clones add up to approximately 1.6% of the sample.

Sequencing was carried out using PBMCs. The TCR originated in a woman in her thirties or forties in good health and CMV-seropositive. The rearranged chain carries TRBV28 and TRBJ2-7, with no D gene named confidently. The CDR3 protein sequence reads: CASSLLFEQYF. The DNA sequence is given as TGTGCCAGCAGTTTATTATTTGAGCAGTACTTC.